Listed here are 32 T cell receptor beta chains from one sample, sequenced in a study of Graves' ophthalmopathy and Graves' hyperthyroidism. RNA transcripts were the template, and TCR beta CDR3 regions were amplified from them. In the first round, RT-PCR was carried out with HTBI primers, and a multiplex PCR formed the second round. MiXCR, applied by TCRdb to the multiplex PCR reads, yields one record per CDR3 protein. The table lists around 520,000 distinct CDR3 sequences, roughly 40% of them singletons, with about 4.6% in the top ten. Material for sequencing was peripheral blood or thyroid tissue (not recorded which). The receptors stem from an adult man with Graves' hyperthyroidism.

Concerning this clonotype: This may be a read error, as it is one base from a much larger clone. The chain has TRBV15 and TRBJ1-1; weak D call: TRBD1 (6 bases). The ends were cut back, 3 bases at V and 4 bases at J, with 15 bases in the middle. Germline V CDR1 and CDR2: LNHNV, YYDKDF (reference sequence). CDR3 length: 15 residues. CDR3 nucleotide sequence: TGTGCCACCAGCAGCATTACAGGGTTTGCCACTGAAGCTTTCTTT. Translating gives CATSSITGFATEAFF.

This clonotype was seen a few times. J is TRBJ2-7 and V is TRBV10-3; maybe TRBD2 (6 bases). The V end lost 3 bases, the J end lost 1 base, and 13 bases lay between the germline ends. Germline V lookup: CDR1 ENHRY, CDR2 SYGVKD. The CDR3 spans 15 residues. CDR3 amino acids: CAISDYGGKSYEQYF. CDR3 DNA: TGTGCCATCAGTGATTACGGCGGGAAGTCCTACGAGCAGTACTTC.

This clonotype came up many times. The chain is built from TRBV24-1 and TRBJ1-2, with 8 bases lining up with TRBD1. J lost 6 bases, V lost 4 bases, and 12 bases had no gene match. CDR1 is KGHDR, CDR2 SFDVKD, per germline. CDR3 length: 16 amino acids. The CDR3 DNA sequence: TGTGCCACCAGTGAGGGCCCGCCGGGACAGGCGGATGGCTACACCTTC. Residues: CATSEGPPGQADGYTF.

In this sample, this clonotype turned up many times. As DNA, the CDR3 is TGCAGCGCCCAGACAGGGGGCGGTGGCTACACCTTC. Protein product: CSAQTGGGGYTF. The chain is built from TRBV29-1 and TRBJ1-2; 10 positions match TRBD1. Trimming took 7 bases from V and 7 from J; bases not matched to a gene: 6. The V gene's germline CDR1 is SQVTM and CDR2 ANQGSEA. The CDR3 sequence is 12 residues long.

This clonotype was seen many times. This CDR3 reads CASSLNQGSRTEAFF. In DNA form, the CDR3 reads TGTGCCAGCAGCTTAAATCAGGGCTCGCGCACTGAAGCTTTCTTT. The V and J genes are TRBV11-3 and TRBJ1-1, with D possibly TRBD1 on 5 matching bases. Trimming cost V 2 bases and J 4 bases, with 14 bases left between them. The CDR3 length is 15 residues. In germline, CDR1 is SGHNT, CDR2 YENEEA.

This clonotype was seen many times. The chain is built from TRBV7-2 and TRBJ2-5; D is perhaps TRBD1 (6 bases). CDR1 is SGHTA, CDR2 FQGNSA, per germline. The CDR3 totals 13 residues. Trimming stripped 5 bases from V and 4 bases from J, with 11 bases between. The CDR3: CASSLDRTETQYF. For the CDR3, the DNA is TGTGCCAGCAGCCTCGACAGGACAGAGACCCAGTACTTC.

The chain carries TRBV10-3 and TRBJ2-7; 7 nucleotides match TRBD1. J was trimmed by 3 bases and V by 6 bases; bases with no gene match: 11. The CDR3 totals 15 residues. Germline lookup yields CDR1 ENHRY and CDR2 SYGVKD. CDR3: CAIRPSGQTNYEQYF. In DNA, the CDR3 is TGTGCCATCAGACCCTCGGGACAGACGAACTACGAGCAGTACTTC.

The CDR3 reads CASSIGRGLNQPQHF. As DNA, the CDR3 is TGTGCCAGTAGTATCGGCAGGGGGCTCAATCAGCCCCAGCATTTT. The rearrangement uses TRBV19 and TRBJ1-5; TRBD1 matches 8 bases. J lost 3 bases, V lost 3 bases, and 4 bases had no gene match. Germline V gene lookup returns CDR1 LNHDA and CDR2 SQIVND (reference sequence). This CDR3 is 15 amino acids long.

This chain connects TRBV29-1 to TRBJ2-5; 8 bases map to TRBD1. The J call could be wrong; TRBJ2-1 is a better fit for the DNA end. CDR1 is SQVTM and CDR2 is ANQGSEA in the germline V gene. The length of the CDR3 is 12 residues. CDR3 sequence: CSRQGLYNEQFF. CDR3 nucleotide sequence: TGCAGCCGACAGGGGCTTTACAATGAGCAGTTCTTC.

The chain joins TRBV19 to TRBJ1-5; 8 bases line up with TRBD1. CDR3 size: 14 residues. Unmatched junction bases numbered 8, after V lost 7 bases and J lost 6 bases. Germline V lookup: CDR1 LNHDA, CDR2 SQIVND (reference sequence). In DNA form, the CDR3 reads TGTGCCAGTATCCGGACAGGGTACGGTCAGCCCCAGCATTTT. Translated: CASIRTGYGQPQHF.

In its sample, this clonotype was seen many times. The rearrangement uses TRBV28 and TRBJ1-6, with TRBD1 identical over 8 bases. The CDR3 loop spans 13 amino acids. The trim removed 6 bases at V and 10 bases at J, leaving 5 bases unmatched. The germline V gene has CDR1 MDHEN and CDR2 SYDVKM. Here the CDR3 DNA reads TGTGCCAGCAGAGGACAGGGCGAATCACCCCTCCACTTT. Translating gives CASRGQGESPLHF.

This clonotype was counted a few times. The chain has TRBV28 and TRBJ1-4; 7 positions match TRBD1. Germline trimming cut 5 bases from V and 12 bases from J; bases unmatched to any gene: 3. The CDR3 has 11 residues. Germline lookup yields CDR1 MDHEN and CDR2 SYDVKM. The CDR3 sequence: CASSLTGQLFF. CDR3 DNA sequence: TGTGCCAGCAGTCTGACAGGGCAACTGTTTTTT.

Concerning this clonotype itself: Compared with germline, one end of the junction differs, possibly owing to a read error. The gene calls are TRBV7-6 and TRBJ2-7, with TRBD1 as a possible D gene (8 bases). Per the germline V gene, CDR1 is SGHVS and CDR2 is FNYEAQ. The CDR3 covers 18 residues. CDR3 DNA: TGTGCCAGCAGTACTGGACAGGGAGGACAGCGGGGAGCCTACGGGCAGTACTTC. It encodes CASSTGQGGQRGAYGQYF. The full variable domain, with the rest looked up from reference TRBV7-6 and TRBJ2-7, is GAGVSQSPRYKVTKRGQDVALRCDPISGHVSLYWYRQALGQGPEFLTYFNYEAQQDKSGLPNDRFSAERPEGSISTLTIQRTEQRDSAMYRCASSTGQGGQRGAYGQYFGPGTRLTVT.

With respect to this clonotype: This could be a read error, since a much larger clone is one nucleotide away. The CDR3 does not close with the conserved phenylalanine or tryptophan, likely indicating a read error. The genes are TRBV29-1 and TRBJ1-1; no definite D call. Trimming cost V 1 base and J 3 bases, with 6 bases left between them. Germline V gene sequence: CDR1 SQVTM, CDR2 ANQGSEA. The CDR3 runs 12 residues. CDR3 coding DNA: TGCAGCGTTGAAGCTGGGGACACTGAAGCTTTCCTT. Residues: CSVEAGDTEAFL.

This clonotype was counted between two and nine times. Sequence at one end of the junction differs from germline and may be a read error. The CDR3 nucleotides are TGTGCCATAGGGACTAGCGGGAGCGATGAGCAGTTTTTT. It translates to CAIGTSGSDEQFF. This rearrangement joins TRBV10-3 to TRBJ2-2, with 14 bases fitting TRBD2. This CDR3 contains 13 residues. Germline CDR1 reads ENHRY; CDR2 reads SYGVKD.

The chain has TRBV12-5 and TRBJ1-3; D unresolved. V was pared by 2 bases and J by 4 bases, with 18 bases between. The CDR3 is made up of 17 amino acids. Germline CDR1 LGHNT, CDR2 FRNRAP. The CDR3 spells CASGLFRSAYFGNTIYF. Written as DNA, the CDR3 is TGTGCTAGTGGTTTGTTCCGAAGTGCATACTTCGGAAACACCATATATTTT.

The V gene is TRBV5-5, the J gene TRBJ2-3; 7 nucleotides line up with TRBD2. Germline CDR1 SGHKS, CDR2 YYEKEE (reference sequence). The CDR3 totals 13 residues. Trimming took 8 bases from V and 3 from J; bases not matched to a gene: 6. This chain's CDR3 is CASNSGGTDTQYF. The CDR3 DNA sequence: TGTGCCAGTAACTCGGGGGGAACAGATACGCAGTATTTT.

V and J are TRBV7-3 and TRBJ2-7; D call uncertain. The J call may be mistaken, given a closer DNA end match to TRBJ2-1. This CDR3 has 16 amino acids. Germline V gene lookup returns CDR1 SGHTA and CDR2 FQGTGA. CDR3 nucleotide sequence: TGTGCCAGCAGCTTAAAGGCAGCCCCTTCGTACAATGAGCAGTTCTTC. This encodes CASSLKAAPSYNEQFF.

The table lists this clonotype with many counts. The gene calls are TRBV6-6 and TRBJ2-5, with TRBD2 identical over 13 bases. With 6 bases clipped from V and 5 bases from J, the junction kept 12 bases outside the gene matches. Germline CDR1 MNHNY, CDR2 SVGAGI (reference sequence). The CDR3 sequence is 17 residues long. The DNA for the CDR3 is TGTGCCAGCAGAGAAGGACTAGCGGGAGCGCTGGGGGAGACCCAGTACTTC. Its protein product is CASREGLAGALGETQYF.

The chain couples TRBV5-1 to TRBJ1-1; D is uncertain. Trimming pared 4 bases from V and 5 bases from J, leaving 9 bases between. The CDR3 is 12 amino acids. Germline CDR1 SGHRS, CDR2 YFSETQ. This chain's CDR3 is CASSQTGTEAFF. The CDR3 DNA reads TGCGCCAGCAGCCAGACCGGGACTGAAGCTTTCTTT.

The J gene is TRBJ2-5, the V gene TRBV7-9; D is tentatively TRBD1 or TRBD2 (5 bases each). Germline V gene sequence: CDR1 SEHNR, CDR2 FQNEAQ (reference sequence). The CDR3 is 15 amino acids. Trimming stripped 3 bases from V and 4 bases from J, with 15 bases between. The CDR3 sequence is CASSFPGPAGETQYF. DNA of the CDR3: TGTGCCAGCAGCTTTCCGGGGCCGGCGGGAGAGACCCAGTACTTC.

This clonotype was counted at least ten times. The chain uses TRBV6-1 and TRBJ1-3; D possibly corresponds to TRBD1 (5 bases). Germline V gene sequence: CDR1 MNHNS, CDR2 SASEGT. The V and J ends lost 4 bases and 0 bases respectively, with 13 bases between them. The CDR3 is made up of 16 amino acids. CDR3: CASSARDAFSGNTIYF. In DNA, the CDR3 is TGTGCCAGCAGTGCACGGGACGCCTTCTCTGGAAACACCATATATTTT.

In its sample, this clonotype was seen many times. The chain is built from TRBV29-1 and TRBJ1-5; D may be TRBD1 (5 bases). The CDR3 runs 12 residues. V was pared by 4 bases and J by 6 bases, with 10 bases between. Per the germline V gene, CDR1 is SQVTM and CDR2 is ANQGSEA. The CDR3 DNA follows: TGCAGCGTTGGGGGGGGGAGTCAGCCCCAGCATTTT. Protein: CSVGGGSQPQHF.

This clonotype has a count of ten or more. The chain has TRBV6-5 and TRBJ1-6, with D perhaps matching TRBD1 (6 bases). Per the germline V gene, CDR1 is MNHEY and CDR2 is SVGAGI. The germline V and J ends were trimmed by 9 bases and 6 bases, with 9 bases remaining between them. CDR3 length equals 12 residues. CDR3 DNA sequence: TGTGCCAGTTCACAGGGTAATTCACCCCTCCACTTT. It specifies CASSQGNSPLHF.

V usage is TRBV4-1 and J usage is TRBJ1-2; tentative D call: TRBD1 (5 bases). There are 16 residues in the CDR3. The V end was cut by 2 bases, the J end by 0 bases, with 13 bases between. The germline CDR1 and CDR2 sequences are MGHRA and YSYEKL. The CDR3 region has the DNA TGCGCCAGCAGCCAACGGGGGGACGGAGCTAACTATGGCTACACCTTC. Amino acids: CASSQRGDGANYGYTF.

In this sample, this clonotype turned up many times. V usage is TRBV7-2 and J usage is TRBJ2-5, with D uncertain. With 3 bases removed from V and 7 bases from J, the gap between germline ends came to 12 bases. CDR3 length equals 13 residues. Germline values: CDR1 SGHTA, CDR2 FQGNSA. The CDR3 loop is CASSFEGLATQYF. Here the CDR3 DNA reads TGTGCCAGCAGCTTTGAAGGGTTGGCGACCCAGTACTTC.

This sequence joins TRBV7-3 and TRBJ2-7, with D perhaps matching TRBD1 (5 bases). CDR3 length: 13 residues. V was trimmed by 3 bases and J by 3 bases, leaving 9 bases between them. Germline V lookup: CDR1 SGHTA, CDR2 FQGTGA. CDR3 amino acids: CASSFDQGYEQYF. CDR3 DNA sequence: TGTGCCAGCAGCTTCGACCAGGGCTACGAGCAGTACTTC.

This clonotype was seen ten or more times. The chain employs TRBV4-1 and TRBJ2-7, with 8 bases fitting TRBD1. Germline-derived CDR1 and CDR2 are MGHRA and YSYEKL. The trim removed 4 bases at V and 0 bases at J, leaving 11 bases unmatched. The CDR3 loop spans 17 amino acids. CDR3 region: CASSLQRGGQGSYEQYF. CDR3 coding DNA: TGCGCCAGCAGCCTCCAACGGGGAGGACAGGGCTCCTACGAGCAGTACTTC.

The CDR3 loop is CASSLDVLATDTQYF. CDR3 DNA sequence: TGCGCCAGCAGCTTGGATGTACTAGCCACAGATACGCAGTATTTT. V usage is TRBV5-1 and J usage is TRBJ2-3; a weak D match, TRBD2 (6 bases). This CDR3 spans 15 amino acids. Germline V lookup: CDR1 SGHRS, CDR2 YFSETQ. Trimming shortened V by 0 bases and J by 2 bases, and 10 bases separated the two germline ends.

This clonotype showed up just a few times. The chain has TRBV20-1 and TRBJ1-5; D is undetermined. Germline V gene data show CDR1 as DFQATT and CDR2 as SNEGSKA (reference sequence). V was shortened by 1 base and J by 6 bases, with 10 bases between the two germline ends. The CDR3 length is 13 residues. CDR3 nucleotide sequence: TGCAGTGCTAGAGGTGGGGATCTTCAGCCCCAGCATTTT. Translated, it gives CSARGGDLQPQHF.

The chain couples TRBV20-1 to TRBJ2-3; 10 bases agree with TRBD2. The junction had 8 bases not matched to a gene; V was cut back by 3 bases and J by 2 bases. The CDR3 has 16 residues. Germline V gives CDR1 DFQATT, CDR2 SNEGSKA (reference sequence). CDR3 residues: CSASSVSGGNTDTQYF. The CDR3 DNA is TGCAGTGCTAGTTCGGTTAGCGGGGGGAACACAGATACGCAGTATTTT.

Regarding this clonotype: Given a much more abundant clone one base away, this may be a read error. V is TRBV28 and J is TRBJ2-5, with D unresolved. Trimming shortened V by 4 bases and J by 4 bases, and 13 bases separated the two germline ends. This CDR3 has 14 amino acids. Germline lookup yields CDR1 MDHEN and CDR2 SYDVKM. The CDR3 bases are TGTGCCAGCAGTTCAAGTGTACTACCAGAGACCCAGTACTTC. Translated: CASSSSVLPETQYF.